This TCR beta chain was identified in a study of blood T cell repertoires in COVID-19. After removal of 0 bases from V and 0 bases from J, the junction contained 3 bases not matched to a gene. Looked up from germline, CDR1 is SGDLS and CDR2 is YYNGEE. The CDR3 covers 17 residues. This table comes from immunoSEQ multiplex PCR, and its TCRdb copy is limited to in-frame clones, with some not included. Altogether around 430,000 clones are present, 88% being singletons, with the ten largest covering 10% to 15%. The chain carries TRBV9 and TRBJ2-6; 7 positions match TRBD2. Sequenced sample: peripheral blood. The clonotype comes from a woman in her 50s with COVID-19, enrolled during active disease. This CDR3 reads CASSVAGGSSGANVLTF. The CDR3 DNA reads TGTGCCAGCAGCGTAGCGGGGGGTAGCTCTGGGGCCAACGTCCTGACTTTC.